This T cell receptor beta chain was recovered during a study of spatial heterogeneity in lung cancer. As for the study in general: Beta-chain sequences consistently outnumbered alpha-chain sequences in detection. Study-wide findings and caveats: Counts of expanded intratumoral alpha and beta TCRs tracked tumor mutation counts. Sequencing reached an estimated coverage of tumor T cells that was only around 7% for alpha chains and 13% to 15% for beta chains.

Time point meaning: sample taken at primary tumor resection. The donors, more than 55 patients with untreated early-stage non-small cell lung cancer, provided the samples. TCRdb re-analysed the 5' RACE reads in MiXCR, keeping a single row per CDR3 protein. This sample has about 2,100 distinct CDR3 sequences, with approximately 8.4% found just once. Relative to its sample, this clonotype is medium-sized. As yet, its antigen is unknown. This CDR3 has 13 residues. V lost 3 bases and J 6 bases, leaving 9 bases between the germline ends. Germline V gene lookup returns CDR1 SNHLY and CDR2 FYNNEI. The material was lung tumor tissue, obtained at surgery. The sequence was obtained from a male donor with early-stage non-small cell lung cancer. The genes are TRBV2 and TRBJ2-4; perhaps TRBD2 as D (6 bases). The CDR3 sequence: CASSDGGGNIQYF. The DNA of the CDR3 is TGTGCCAGCAGTGACGGGGGAGGAAACATTCAGTACTTC.